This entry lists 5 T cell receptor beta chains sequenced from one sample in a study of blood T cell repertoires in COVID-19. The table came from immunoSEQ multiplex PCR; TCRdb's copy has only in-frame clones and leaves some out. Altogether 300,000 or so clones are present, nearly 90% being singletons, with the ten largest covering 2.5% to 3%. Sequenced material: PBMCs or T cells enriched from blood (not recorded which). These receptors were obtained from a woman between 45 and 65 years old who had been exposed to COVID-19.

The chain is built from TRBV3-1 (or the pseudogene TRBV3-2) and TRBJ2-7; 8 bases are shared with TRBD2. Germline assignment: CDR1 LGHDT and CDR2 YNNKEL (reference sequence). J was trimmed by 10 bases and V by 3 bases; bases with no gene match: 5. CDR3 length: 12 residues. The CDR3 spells CASSHDGTRQYF. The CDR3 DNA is TGTGCCAGCAGCCACGACGGGACTAGACAGTACTTC.

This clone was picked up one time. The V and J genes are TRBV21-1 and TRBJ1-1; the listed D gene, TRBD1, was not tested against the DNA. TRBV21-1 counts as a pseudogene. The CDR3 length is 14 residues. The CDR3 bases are TGTGCCAGCAGCAGACCAGGGGGCTACACTGAAGCTTTCTTT. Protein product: CASSRPGGYTEAFF.

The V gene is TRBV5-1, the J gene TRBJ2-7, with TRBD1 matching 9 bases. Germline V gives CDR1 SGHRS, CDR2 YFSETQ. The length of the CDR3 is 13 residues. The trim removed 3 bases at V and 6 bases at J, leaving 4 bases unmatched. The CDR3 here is CASSSLDRGEQYF. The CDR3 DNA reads TGCGCCAGCAGCTCCTTGGACAGGGGCGAGCAGTACTTC.

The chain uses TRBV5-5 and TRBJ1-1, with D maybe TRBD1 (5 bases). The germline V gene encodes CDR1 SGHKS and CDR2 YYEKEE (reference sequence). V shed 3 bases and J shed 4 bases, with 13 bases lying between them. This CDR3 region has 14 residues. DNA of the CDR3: TGTGCCAGCAGCTCGTTCGGGGGGACCACTGAAGCTTTCTTT. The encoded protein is CASSSFGGTTEAFF.

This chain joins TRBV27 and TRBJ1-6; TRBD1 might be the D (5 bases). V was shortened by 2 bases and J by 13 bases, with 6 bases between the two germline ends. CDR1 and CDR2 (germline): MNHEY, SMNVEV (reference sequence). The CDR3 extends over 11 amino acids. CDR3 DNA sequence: TGTGCCAGCAGTTTACAGGGCCCCCTCCACTTT. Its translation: CASSLQGPLHF.